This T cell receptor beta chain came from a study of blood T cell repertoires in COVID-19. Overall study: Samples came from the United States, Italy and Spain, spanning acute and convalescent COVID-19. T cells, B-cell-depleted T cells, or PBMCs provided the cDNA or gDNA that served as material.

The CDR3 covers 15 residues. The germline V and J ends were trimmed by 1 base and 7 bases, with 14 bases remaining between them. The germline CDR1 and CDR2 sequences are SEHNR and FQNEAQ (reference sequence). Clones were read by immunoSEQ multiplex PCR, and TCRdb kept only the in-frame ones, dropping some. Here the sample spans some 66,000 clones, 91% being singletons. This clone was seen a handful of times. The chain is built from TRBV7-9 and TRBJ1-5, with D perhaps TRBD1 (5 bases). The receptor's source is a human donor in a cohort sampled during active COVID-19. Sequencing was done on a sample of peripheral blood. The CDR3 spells CASSLVGAMGQPQHF. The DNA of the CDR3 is TGTGCCAGCAGCTTAGTAGGGGCGATGGGGCAGCCCCAGCATTTT.